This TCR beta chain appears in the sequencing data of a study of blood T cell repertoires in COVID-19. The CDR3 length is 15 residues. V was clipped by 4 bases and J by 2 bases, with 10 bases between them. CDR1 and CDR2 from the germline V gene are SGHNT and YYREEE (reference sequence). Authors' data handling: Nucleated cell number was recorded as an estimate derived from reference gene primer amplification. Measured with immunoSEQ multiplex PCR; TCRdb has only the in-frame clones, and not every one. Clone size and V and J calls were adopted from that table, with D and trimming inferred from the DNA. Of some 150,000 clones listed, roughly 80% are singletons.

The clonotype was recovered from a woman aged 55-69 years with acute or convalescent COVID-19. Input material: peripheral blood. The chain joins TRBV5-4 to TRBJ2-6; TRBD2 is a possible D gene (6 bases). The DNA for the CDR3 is TGTGCCAGCAGCCTCTCGGGGGCTGGGGCCAACGTCCTGACTTTC. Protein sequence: CASSLSGAGANVLTF. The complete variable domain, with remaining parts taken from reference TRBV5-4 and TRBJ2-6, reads ETGVTQSPTHLIKTRGQQVTLRCSSQSGHNTVSWYQQALGQGPQFIFQYYREEENGRGNFPPRFSGLQFPNYSSELNVNALELDDSALYLCASSLSGAGANVLTFGAGSRLTVL.